This TCR beta chain was obtained from a study of identical twins. General study findings and limits: The analysis was cross-sectional rather than longitudinal within donors.

Of note for this clonotype: No antigen is known for it.

TCRdb re-called the 5' RACE reads with MiXCR, one entry per CDR3 protein. The sample has about 700,000 distinct CDR3 sequences; approximately 6.1% are singletons. V lost 6 bases and J lost 5; bases outside the gene matches: 5. The CDR3 sequence is 13 residues long. The sample consisted of naive T cells sorted from blood. This receptor was obtained from a man aged 18 to 30 in good health. The chain is built from TRBV12-3 or TRBV12-4 and TRBJ2-5, with TRBD2 matching 8 bases. CDR3 loop: CASSGREAETQYF. In DNA, the CDR3 is TGTGCCAGCAGCGGGCGGGAGGCTGAGACCCAGTACTTC.